These 7 T cell receptor beta chains were sequenced from one sample in a study of blood T cell repertoires in COVID-19 (dated by TCRdb to 2020 to 2022). To prepare the library, the immunoSEQ multiplex PCR assay was applied. Not all clones reach the TCRdb copy of this immuneACCESS table, which keeps in-frame sequences only. Checked studies attribute under half of the gap to unresolved V genes and leave the rest unexplained. The sample table contains around 250,000 clones; only one count was recorded for about 86% of them. The ten top clones hold 6.2% of the sample. Material for sequencing was peripheral blood. The source of these receptors is a man in his fifties or sixties with acute or convalescent COVID-19.

The chain joins TRBV6-6 to TRBJ2-7, with D maybe TRBD2 (6 bases). The length of the CDR3 is 15 residues. The germline V gene has CDR1 MNHNY and CDR2 SVGAGI (reference sequence). V was clipped by 8 bases and J by 0 bases, with 17 bases between them. This CDR3 reads CASDSGGITSYEQYF. The CDR3 bases are TGTGCCAGCGATTCCGGGGGAATCACCTCCTACGAGCAGTACTTC.

The rearrangement links TRBV18 to TRBJ1-3, with a weak D call TRBD1 (6 bases). V was clipped by 6 bases and J by 3 bases, with 21 bases between them. Germline assignment: CDR1 KGHSH and CDR2 LQKENI. This CDR3 comprises 17 residues. In nucleotides, the CDR3 is TGTGCCAGCTCTCAGCCAACTCGGGACATTTTTGGAAACACCATATATTTT. This encodes CASSQPTRDIFGNTIYF.

J is TRBJ2-7 and V is TRBV4-2; TRBD2 agrees at 12 bases. The trim removed 1 base at V and 3 bases at J, leaving 1 base unmatched. CDR3 length equals 15 residues. Germline V gives CDR1 LGHNA, CDR2 YNFKEQ. The CDR3 nucleotides read TGTGCCAGCAGCCAAGGGACTAGCGGGAACTACGAGCAGTACTTC. Its protein product is CASSQGTSGNYEQYF.

There are a few counts of this clone. The V gene is TRBV30, the J gene TRBJ1-5; D ambiguous. V lost 1 base and J 0 bases, leaving 7 bases between the germline ends. Germline V gene lookup returns CDR1 GTSNPN and CDR2 SVGIG (reference sequence). CDR3 length: 14 amino acids. CDR3 in amino acids: CAWSDGHSNQPQHF. The CDR3 nucleotides are TGTGCCTGGAGTGATGGGCATAGCAATCAGCCCCAGCATTTT.

This chain links TRBV5-1 with TRBJ1-1; D possibly corresponds to TRBD1 (5 bases). The CDR3 totals 16 residues. Trimming pared 4 bases from V and 2 bases from J, leaving 18 bases between. The germline gives CDR1 SGHRS, CDR2 YFSETQ. In DNA, the CDR3 is TGCGCCAGCAGCCTACGGACCACAGACAGAAACACTGAAGCTTTCTTT. This codes for CASSLRTTDRNTEAFF.

This chain links TRBV6-6 with TRBJ1-1; the match to TRBD1 covers 9 bases. J was trimmed by 1 base and V by 1 base; bases with no gene match: 1. The CDR3 has 15 residues. Germline loops: CDR1 MNHNY, CDR2 SVGAGI (reference sequence). CDR3 bases: TGTGCCAGCAGTTACTACAGGGGGCGGAACACTGAAGCTTTCTTT. It encodes CASSYYRGRNTEAFF.

The chain has TRBV18 and TRBJ2-1; TRBD2 agrees at 9 bases. The germline CDR1 and CDR2 sequences are KGHSH and LQKENI. CDR3 length: 17 amino acids. V was pared by 5 bases and J by 6 bases, with 14 bases of the junction left unmatched. The CDR3 DNA sequence: TGTGCCAGCTCATTCCGGACTAGCGATATAGGTCGCAATGAGCAGTTCTTC. It translates to CASSFRTSDIGRNEQFF. Looking up the rest from reference TRBV18 and TRBJ2-1 gives the full variable domain: NAGVMQNPRHLVRRRGQEARLRCSPMKGHSHVYWYRQLPEEGLKFMVYLQKENIIDESGMPKERFSAEFPKEGPSILRIQQVVRGDSAAYFCASSFRTSDIGRNEQFFGPGTRLTVL.